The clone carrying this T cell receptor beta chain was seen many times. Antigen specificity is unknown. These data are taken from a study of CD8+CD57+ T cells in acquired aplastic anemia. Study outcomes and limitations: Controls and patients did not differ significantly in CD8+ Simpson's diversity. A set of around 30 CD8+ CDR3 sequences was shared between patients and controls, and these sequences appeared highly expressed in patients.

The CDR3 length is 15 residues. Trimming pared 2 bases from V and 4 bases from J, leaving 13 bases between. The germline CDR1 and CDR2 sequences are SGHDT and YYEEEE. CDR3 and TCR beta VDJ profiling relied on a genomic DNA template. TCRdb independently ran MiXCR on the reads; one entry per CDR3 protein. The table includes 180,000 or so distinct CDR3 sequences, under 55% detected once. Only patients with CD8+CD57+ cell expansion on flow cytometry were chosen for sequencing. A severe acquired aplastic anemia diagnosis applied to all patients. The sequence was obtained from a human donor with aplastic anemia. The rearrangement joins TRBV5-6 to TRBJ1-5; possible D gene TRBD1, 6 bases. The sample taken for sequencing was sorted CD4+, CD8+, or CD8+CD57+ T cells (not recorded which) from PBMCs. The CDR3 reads CASSFLGTPNQPQHF. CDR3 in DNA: TGTGCCAGCAGCTTCCTCGGGACACCAAATCAGCCCCAGCATTTT.